This T cell receptor (beta chain) came from a study of graft-versus-host responses after intestinal transplantation. The assay was immunoSEQ multiplex PCR, and TCRdb's table has in-frame clones only and misses some. The sample lists approximately 12,000 clones, 70% to 85% occurring once. CDR1 and CDR2 (germline): ENHRY, SYGVKD. This CDR3 has 14 amino acids. V lost 7 bases to trimming and J lost 4 bases; unmatched junction nucleotides: 6. This clone showed up just once. The gene calls are TRBV10-3 and TRBJ2-1, with 8 bases matching TRBD1. This receptor was taken from a human patient who received an intestinal transplant, so some T cells may come from the graft donor. The input for sequencing was PBMCs, taken just over 300 days after intestinal transplant. CDR3 nucleotide sequence: TGTGCCATCACCCAGGGGGCCGGATACAATGAGCAGTTCTTC. Its translation: CAITQGAGYNEQFF.